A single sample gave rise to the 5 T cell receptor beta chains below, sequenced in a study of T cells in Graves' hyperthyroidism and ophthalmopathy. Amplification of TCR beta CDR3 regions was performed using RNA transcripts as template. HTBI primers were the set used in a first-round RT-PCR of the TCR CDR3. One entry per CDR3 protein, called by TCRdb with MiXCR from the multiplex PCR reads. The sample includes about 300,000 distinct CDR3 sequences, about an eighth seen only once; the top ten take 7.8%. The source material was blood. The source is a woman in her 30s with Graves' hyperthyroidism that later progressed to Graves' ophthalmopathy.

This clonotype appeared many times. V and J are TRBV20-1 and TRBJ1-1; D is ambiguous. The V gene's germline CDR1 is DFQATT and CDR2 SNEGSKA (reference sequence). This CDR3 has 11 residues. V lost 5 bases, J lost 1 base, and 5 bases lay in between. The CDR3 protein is CSAVENTEAFF. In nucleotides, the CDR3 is TGCAGTGCTGTGGAGAACACTGAAGCTTTCTTT.

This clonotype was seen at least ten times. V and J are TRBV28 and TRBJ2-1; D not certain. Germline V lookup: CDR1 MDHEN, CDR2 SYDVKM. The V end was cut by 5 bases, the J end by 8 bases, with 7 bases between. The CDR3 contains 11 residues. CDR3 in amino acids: CASSQEDEQFF. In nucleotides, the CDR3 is TGTGCCAGCAGTCAAGAGGATGAGCAGTTCTTC.

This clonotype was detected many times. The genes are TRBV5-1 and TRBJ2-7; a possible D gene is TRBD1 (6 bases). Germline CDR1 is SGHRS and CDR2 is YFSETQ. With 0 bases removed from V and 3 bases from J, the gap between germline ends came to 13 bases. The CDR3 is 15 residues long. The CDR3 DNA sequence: TGCGCCAGCAGCTTGGCACAGGGTAAGGTCTACGAGCAGTACTTC. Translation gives CASSLAQGKVYEQYF.

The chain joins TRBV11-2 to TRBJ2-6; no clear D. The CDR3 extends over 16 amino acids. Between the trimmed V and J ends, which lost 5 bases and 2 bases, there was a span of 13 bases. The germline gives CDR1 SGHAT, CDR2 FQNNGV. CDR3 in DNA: TGTGCCAGCAGCGAAATTAGGAATGCTGGGGCCAACGTCCTGACTTTC. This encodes CASSEIRNAGANVLTF.

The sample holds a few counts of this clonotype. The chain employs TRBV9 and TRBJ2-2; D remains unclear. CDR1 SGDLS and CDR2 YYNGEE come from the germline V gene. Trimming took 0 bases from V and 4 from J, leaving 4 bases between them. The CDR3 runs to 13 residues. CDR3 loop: CASSVEFTGELFF. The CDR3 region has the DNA TGTGCCAGCAGCGTAGAATTCACCGGGGAGCTGTTTTTT. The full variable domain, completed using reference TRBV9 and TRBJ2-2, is DSGVTQTPKHLITATGQRVTLRCSPRSGDLSVYWYQQSLDQGLQFLIQYYNGEERAKGNILERFSAQQFPDLHSELNLSSLELGDSALYFCASSVEFTGELFFGEGSRLTVL.